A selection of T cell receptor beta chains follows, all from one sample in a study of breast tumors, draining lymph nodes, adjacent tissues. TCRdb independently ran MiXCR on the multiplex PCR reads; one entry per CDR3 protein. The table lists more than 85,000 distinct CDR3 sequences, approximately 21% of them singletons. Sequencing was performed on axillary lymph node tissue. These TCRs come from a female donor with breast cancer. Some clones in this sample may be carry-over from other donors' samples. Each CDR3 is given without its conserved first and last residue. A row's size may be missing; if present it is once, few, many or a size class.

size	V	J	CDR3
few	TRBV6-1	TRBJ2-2	ASSEHTNTGELF
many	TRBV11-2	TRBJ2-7	ASSLGHRGGHEQY
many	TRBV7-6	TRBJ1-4	ASSRDRSEKLF
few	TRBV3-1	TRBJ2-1	ASSQLGQAGGITQF
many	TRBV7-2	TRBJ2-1	ASSLALGADEQF
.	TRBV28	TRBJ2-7	ASSGELAGGPSYEQY
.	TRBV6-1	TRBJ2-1	ASSRTSSAGISGRAGEQF
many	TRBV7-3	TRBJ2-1	ASSLQGNSYNEQF
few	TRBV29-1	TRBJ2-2	SVRGHFTGELF
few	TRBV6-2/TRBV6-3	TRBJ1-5	ASRSGQGAHQPQH
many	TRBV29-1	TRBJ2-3	SGRQPSTDTQY
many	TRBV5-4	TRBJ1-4	ASSLDLQASNEKLF
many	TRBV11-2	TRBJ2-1	ASSGQSDEQF
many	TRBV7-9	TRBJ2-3	ASSPFYDSTDTQY
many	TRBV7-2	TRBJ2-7	ASSLKREAYEQY
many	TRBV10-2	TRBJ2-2	ASKETGGSTGELF
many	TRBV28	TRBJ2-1	ASSPSGVPYNEQF
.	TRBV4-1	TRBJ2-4	ASSQDGAGVAKNIQY
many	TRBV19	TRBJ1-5	ASSITGGNQPQH
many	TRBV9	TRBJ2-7	ASSVEGQGSYEQY
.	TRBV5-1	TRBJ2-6	ASSLQVSRSGANVLT
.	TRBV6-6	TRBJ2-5	ASSYGGGAAGETQY
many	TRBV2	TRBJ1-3	ASRGDRGSGNTIY
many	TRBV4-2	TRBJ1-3	ASSQEDGNTIY